This entry lists 10 T cell receptor beta chains sequenced from one sample in a study of cytomegalovirus exposure and HLA in healthy donors. This PCR relied on a set of 60 Vbeta primers and 13 Jbeta primers. The method was immunoSEQ multiplex PCR; TCRdb's version includes in-frame clones alone and lacks a portion of them. This table has about 190,000 clones, 70% to 85% appearing once. The sample was PBMCs. The source is a man in his forties or fifties in good health and CMV-seropositive.

This chain joins TRBV12-5 and TRBJ1-1; 8 bases map to TRBD1. V was clipped by 1 base and J by 2 bases; unmatched bases: 9. CDR1 LGHNT and CDR2 FRNRAP come from the germline V gene. The CDR3 covers 17 residues. CDR3 in DNA: TGTGCTAGTGGTTTGGCACCGAGGACAGGGACCAACACTGAAGCTTTCTTT. Translating it yields CASGLAPRTGTNTEAFF.

This rearrangement joins TRBV18 to TRBJ2-1; D is undetermined. Between the trimmed V and J ends, which lost 3 bases and 11 bases, there was a span of 29 bases. In germline, CDR1 is KGHSH, CDR2 LQKENI. The CDR3 totals 18 residues. DNA for the CDR3: TGTGCCAGCTCACCTCAACACACGATACAGTGGCTCGGTGGCCAGCAGTTCTTC. Amino acid sequence: CASSPQHTIQWLGGQQFF.

The genes are TRBV6-1 and TRBJ1-4, with TRBD1 matching 8 bases. Germline assignment: CDR1 MNHNS and CDR2 SASEGT. This CDR3 is 13 amino acids long. The junction had 1 base not matched to a gene; V was cut back by 6 bases and J by 4 bases. The CDR3 sequence is CASRGQDNEKLFF. Here the CDR3 DNA reads TGTGCCAGCAGGGGACAGGATAATGAAAAACTGTTTTTT.

The chain combines TRBV27 with TRBJ1-2, with D maybe TRBD1 (6 bases). This CDR3 has 16 residues. V dropped 2 bases and J dropped 4 bases, with 17 bases sitting between them. The germline CDR1 and CDR2 sequences are MNHEY and SMNVEV (reference sequence). CDR3 nucleotides: TGTGCCAGCAGTTTAAGCCGGACAGTGGGTTTCTATGGCTACACCTTC. Its translation is CASSLSRTVGFYGYTF.

The rearrangement joins TRBV7-2 to TRBJ2-5; 14 bases line up with TRBD2. Trimming removed 0 bases from V and 4 bases from J; junction bases left unmatched: 1. CDR1 SGHTA and CDR2 FQGNSA come from the germline V gene. The CDR3 length is 16 residues. The CDR3 nucleotides read TGTGCCAGCAGCTTAGCGGGACTAGCGGGGGTAGAGACCCAGTACTTC. This gives the protein CASSLAGLAGVETQYF.

This clone was detected only a few times. The chain uses TRBV5-1 and TRBJ1-1; 9 positions agree with TRBD1. Germline V lookup: CDR1 SGHRS, CDR2 YFSETQ. Losses at the gene ends were 4 bases for V and 7 bases for J; bases not matched to a gene: 5. This CDR3 is 13 amino acids long. This CDR3 reads CASSPDRGVEAFF. CDR3 coding DNA: TGCGCCAGCAGCCCGGACAGGGGCGTTGAAGCTTTCTTT.

The genes are TRBV6-5 and TRBJ2-2, with D uncertain. V dropped 6 bases and J dropped 2 bases, with 7 bases sitting between them. Per the germline V gene, CDR1 is MNHEY and CDR2 is SVGAGI. CDR3 length: 13 residues. The CDR3 nucleotides are TGTGCCAGCAGAGCCCCCAACACCGGGGAGCTGTTTTTT. As protein: CASRAPNTGELFF.

This clone has a single count. The V call is TRBV19, the J call TRBJ1-5; D is perhaps TRBD1 (6 bases). Germline lookup yields CDR1 LNHDA and CDR2 SQIVND (reference sequence). The V end was cut by 10 bases, the J end by 0 bases, with 16 bases between. The CDR3 contains 15 residues. This CDR3 is CATRGGPYSNQPQHF. The CDR3 DNA follows: TGTGCCACCCGGGGGGGGCCATATAGCAATCAGCCCCAGCATTTT.

The rearrangement uses TRBV5-1 and TRBJ2-5; 16 positions match TRBD2. CDR1 is SGHRS, CDR2 YFSETQ, per germline. V lost 0 bases to trimming and J lost 5 bases; unmatched junction nucleotides: 7. The CDR3 spans 18 residues. CDR3 sequence: CASSLVGLAGGPVETQYF. DNA of the CDR3: TGCGCCAGCAGCTTGGTGGGACTAGCGGGGGGGCCTGTGGAGACCCAGTACTTC.

The chain has TRBV6-6 and TRBJ1-2; unclear D gene. Germline CDR1 MNHNY, CDR2 SVGAGI (reference sequence). CDR3 length: 14 amino acids. V lost 8 bases, J lost 1 base, and 14 bases lay in between. This CDR3 is CASFGEEFNYGYTF. Here the CDR3 DNA reads TGTGCCAGCTTCGGTGAGGAATTTAACTATGGCTACACCTTC.